This TCR beta chain was documented in a study of CD8+ T cells in alopecia areata. General study results and limits: Many expanded lesional clones persisted in scalp and blood during tofacitinib treatment. Association of baseline CD8+ expansion with response is uncertain owing to one nonresponder. Scalp clonality and expanded CD8+ clones among the top 100 showed significant decreases with tofacitinib. Higher clonality than in normal scalp was seen in lesional scalp, especially alopecia totalis/universalis.

With respect to this clone: As yet, its antigen is unknown.

Extracted RNA was reverse transcribed, and the resulting cDNA served as sequencing template. Profiling relied on immunoSEQ multiplex PCR, and the TCRdb table lists in-frame clones only, not all of them. This sample yields 200,000 to 250,000 clones, of which 35% to 45% are seen a single time; almost 0.5% belongs to the top ten. Germline assignment: CDR1 LNHNV and CDR2 YYDKDF (reference sequence). The CDR3 totals 16 residues. V lost 1 base to trimming and J lost 7 bases; unmatched junction nucleotides: 8. Documented treatment: oral pan-JAK inhibitor, 5-10 mg twice daily. The receptor comes from a human donor with alopecia areata. The sequencing used CD4+ T cells sorted from blood, collected between weeks 30 and 35, from a patient treated with tofacitinib. The chain combines TRBV15 with TRBJ2-7, with 12 nucleotides matching TRBD1. The CDR3 region has the DNA TGTGCCACCAGCAGAGCGGGGGGACAGGGGGCAAAAGAGCAGTACTTC. As protein: CATSRAGGQGAKEQYF.